A single sample is the source of the 24 T cell receptor beta chains below, sequenced in a study of T cells after yellow fever vaccination. TCRdb called the 5' RACE reads again in MiXCR, with one record for every CDR3 protein. This repertoire shows under 200,000 distinct CDR3 sequences, 11% found once; its top ten account for 36%. Sequences were derived from CD8+ T cells sorted from PBMCs, sampled 15 days after the yellow fever booster vaccination. The receptor source for this set is a man younger than 35 who received the YFV17D yellow fever vaccine.

This clonotype has more than one count but fewer than ten. The chain carries TRBV7-9 and TRBJ2-3; TRBD2 aligns across 9 bases. Losses at the gene ends were 0 bases for V and 4 bases for J; bases not matched to a gene: 2. Germline CDR1 reads SEHNR; CDR2 reads FQNEAQ (reference sequence). The length of the CDR3 is 15 residues. CDR3 residues: CASSLASGGADTQYF. The CDR3, as DNA: TGTGCCAGCAGCTTAGCTAGCGGGGGTGCAGATACGCAGTATTTT.

In its sample, this clonotype was seen a few times. V usage is TRBV5-1 and J usage is TRBJ2-3; 7 nucleotides match TRBD2. There are 23 residues in the CDR3. After removal of 1 base from V and 2 bases from J, the junction contained 28 bases not matched to a gene. The germline CDR1 and CDR2 sequences are SGHRS and YFSETQ. The CDR3 sequence is CASSLLLTGRPTYTGPHTDTQYF. In DNA, the CDR3 is TGCGCCAGCAGCTTGCTCCTCACCGGGAGGCCAACTTATACGGGACCCCACACAGATACGCAGTATTTT.

The rearrangement joins TRBV7-8 to TRBJ2-7; 12 nucleotides match TRBD2. CDR1 and CDR2 from the germline V gene are SGHVS and FQNEAQ. The V gene end was trimmed by 8 bases and the J gene end by 3 bases; junction bases not matched to a gene: 2. The CDR3 is 13 amino acids. DNA for the CDR3: TGTGCCAGCGGGGGACTAGCGGGCTACGAGCAGTACTTC. This encodes CASGGLAGYEQYF.

This clonotype was found many times. The V call is TRBV5-1, the J call TRBJ2-3; maybe TRBD1 (6 bases). The CDR3 loop spans 14 amino acids. Germline loops: CDR1 SGHRS, CDR2 YFSETQ. Trimming removed 0 bases at V and 6 bases at J, with 11 bases between. The CDR3 DNA is TGCGCCAGCAGCTTGGGGCAGGGGATGGATACGCAGTATTTT. As protein: CASSLGQGMDTQYF.

This chain joins TRBV27 and TRBJ2-3; D is unresolved. Looked up from germline, CDR1 is MNHEY and CDR2 is SMNVEV (reference sequence). This CDR3 has 15 amino acids. V dropped 2 bases and J dropped 4 bases, with 13 bases sitting between them. The CDR3, as DNA: TGTGCCAGCAGTTTAGCCTACGCTGGGGCAGATACGCAGTATTTT. Its protein is CASSLAYAGADTQYF.

This clonotype came up many times. J is TRBJ1-6 and V is TRBV4-1, with D unresolved. The germline gives CDR1 MGHRA, CDR2 YSYEKL. Trimming removed 3 bases from V and 7 bases from J, with 7 bases in between. This CDR3 comprises 13 residues. The CDR3 nucleotides are TGCGCCAGCAGCCAGGGCGGGAATTCACCCCTCCACTTT. It is translated as CASSQGGNSPLHF.

The chain carries TRBV20-1 and TRBJ2-5; 7 bases agree with TRBD1. The CDR3 length is 14 residues. Trimming took 6 bases from V and 2 from J; bases not matched to a gene: 9. Germline CDR1 reads DFQATT; CDR2 reads SNEGSKA (reference sequence). The CDR3 DNA is TGCAGTGCGGATCGGGGACAGATGCAAGAGACCCAGTACTTC. Amino acids: CSADRGQMQETQYF.

This clonotype appeared many times. The chain joins TRBV3-1 to TRBJ2-3; a weak D match, TRBD2 (6 bases). With 0 bases removed from V and 1 base from J, the gap between germline ends came to 23 bases. Germline-derived CDR1 and CDR2 are LGHDT and YNNKEL (reference sequence). CDR3 length equals 20 residues. The CDR3 here is CASSQEVRDAVFFGTDTQYF. In DNA form, the CDR3 reads TGTGCCAGCAGCCAAGAGGTGCGGGACGCCGTGTTTTTCGGCACAGATACGCAGTATTTT.

The V and J genes are TRBV15 and TRBJ1-2; 10 bases match TRBD1. Per the germline V gene, CDR1 is LNHNV and CDR2 is YYDKDF (reference sequence). V lost 3 bases to trimming and J lost 4 bases; unmatched junction nucleotides: 8. CDR3 length: 16 residues. The CDR3 protein is CATSSDRGRGAYGYTF. For the CDR3, the DNA is TGTGCCACCAGCAGTGACAGGGGGCGCGGGGCCTATGGCTACACCTTC. The variable domain in full, with the rest retrieved from reference TRBV15 and TRBJ1-2, is DAMVIQNPRYQVTQFGKPVTLSCSQTLNHNVMYWYQQKSSQAPKLLFHYYDKDFNNEADTPDNFQSRRPNTSFCFLDIRSPGLGDTAMYLCATSSDRGRGAYGYTFGSGTRLTVV.

The CDR3 region has the DNA TGTGCCAGCAGTCCTAATGCCCGAGAGCAGTACTTC. This codes for CASSPNAREQYF. The V gene is TRBV6-6, the J gene TRBJ2-7, with D unclear. Between the trimmed V and J ends, which lost 5 bases and 7 bases, there was a span of 12 bases. CDR1 and CDR2 from the germline V gene are MNHNY and SVGAGI (reference sequence). This CDR3 region has 12 residues.

The DNA for the CDR3 is TGTGCCAGCAGCTTGCGCCCCGCGGGAGGTTCGCCCCTCCACTTT. It translates to CASSLRPAGGSPLHF. The chain links TRBV7-9 to TRBJ1-6; no clear D. The germline CDR1 and CDR2 sequences are SEHNR and FQNEAQ (reference sequence). The CDR3 sequence is 15 residues long. The ends were cut back, 3 bases at V and 13 bases at J, with 19 bases in the middle.

This clonotype has more than one count but fewer than ten. The rearrangement joins TRBV7-9 to TRBJ2-1, with D uncertain. Per germline, CDR1 SEHNR and CDR2 FQNEAQ (reference sequence). V lost 7 bases, J lost 0 bases, and 7 bases lay in between. The CDR3 covers 13 residues. In DNA, the CDR3 is TGTGCCAGCACTGGCCGCTCCTACAATGAGCAGTTCTTC. Its protein product is CASTGRSYNEQFF.

V and J are TRBV19 and TRBJ2-1; 10 nucleotides line up with TRBD2. The CDR3 spans 15 residues. V shed 3 bases, J shed 5 bases, and the junction held 4 bases outside the gene matches. Germline CDR1 reads LNHDA; CDR2 reads SQIVND (reference sequence). The CDR3 sequence: CASSILAGDNNEQFF. Here the CDR3 DNA reads TGTGCCAGTAGTATTCTAGCGGGGGACAACAATGAGCAGTTCTTC.

This clonotype occurred many times. The V call is TRBV29-1, the J call TRBJ2-5; D is perhaps TRBD2 (5 bases). CDR3 length: 14 amino acids. Germline CDR1 is SQVTM and CDR2 is ANQGSEA. Between the trimmed V and J ends, which lost 5 bases and 4 bases, there was a span of 17 bases. The CDR3 DNA follows: TGCAGCGTTCTACCTCCCGACGCGGGAGAGACCCAGTACTTC. Translation: CSVLPPDAGETQYF.

This clonotype was counted only a few times. This chain uses TRBV5-5 with TRBJ2-7; D gene ambiguous. The CDR3 contains 11 residues. V was pared by 2 bases and J by 7 bases, with 7 bases between. Germline-derived CDR1 and CDR2 are SGHKS and YYEKEE (reference sequence). This chain's CDR3 is CASSFLGEQYV. The CDR3 nucleotides read TGTGCCAGCAGCTTTTTAGGAGAGCAGTACGTC.

The chain couples TRBV3-1 to TRBJ2-4, with 14 bases identical to TRBD2. Trimming cost V 4 bases and J 1 base; bases outside gene matches: 6. Germline values: CDR1 LGHDT, CDR2 YNNKEL (reference sequence). This CDR3 has 18 amino acids. CDR3 coding DNA: TGTGCCAGCAGCCCTGGACTAGCGGGGGGCCGGGCCAAAAACATTCAGTACTTC. Translation gives CASSPGLAGGRAKNIQYF. Looking up the rest from reference TRBV3-1 and TRBJ2-4 gives the full variable domain: DTAVSQTPKYLVTQMGNDKSIKCEQNLGHDTMYWYKQDSKKFLKIMFSYNNKELIINETVPNRFSPKSPDKAHLNLHINSLELGDSAVYFCASSPGLAGGRAKNIQYFGAGTRLSVL.

Many counts were recorded for this clonotype. The chain recombines TRBV11-3 with TRBJ2-2; TRBD2 is a possible D gene (6 bases). CDR1 is SGHNT and CDR2 is YENEEA in the germline V gene. This CDR3 has 14 amino acids. V was shortened by 3 bases and J by 7 bases, with 12 bases between the two germline ends. Here the CDR3 reads CASSFGGSGGELFF. CDR3 DNA sequence: TGTGCCAGCAGCTTTGGAGGGTCCGGCGGGGAGCTGTTTTTT.

There are a few counts of this clonotype. V is TRBV4-1 and J is TRBJ2-1, with TRBD2 matching 7 bases. The CDR3 covers 16 residues. After removal of 4 bases from V and 0 bases from J, the junction contained 6 bases not matched to a gene. Germline V gives CDR1 MGHRA, CDR2 YSYEKL. The CDR3 bases are TGCGCCAGCAGCCTAGGACTAGGAAGCTCCTACAATGAGCAGTTCTTC. This encodes CASSLGLGSSYNEQFF.

V is TRBV6-2 or TRBV6-3 and J is TRBJ1-3; D is perhaps TRBD1 (5 bases). The CDR3 is 16 residues long. Deletions cut 4 bases from V and 1 base from J, with 14 bases between. Germline V CDR1 and CDR2: MNHEY, SVGEGT. The CDR3 sequence: CASSLRDSRSGNTIYF. The CDR3 DNA reads TGTGCCAGCAGTTTGCGGGACTCCCGATCTGGAAACACCATATATTTT.

The V and J genes are TRBV3-1 and TRBJ2-1, with TRBD2 matching over 9 bases. Germline CDR1 reads LGHDT; CDR2 reads YNNKEL (reference sequence). The CDR3 spans 15 residues. V lost 4 bases and J lost 5; bases outside the gene matches: 6. The CDR3 spells CASSREGLADNEQFF. The CDR3 region has the DNA TGTGCCAGCAGCCGAGAGGGACTAGCCGACAATGAGCAGTTCTTC.

The V gene is TRBV7-9, the J gene TRBJ1-2; D is undetermined. This CDR3 has 14 amino acids. The V gene lost 5 bases and the J gene lost 6 bases, with 16 bases spanning the gap. The germline V gene has CDR1 SEHNR and CDR2 FQNEAQ (reference sequence). CDR3 coding DNA: TGTGCCAGCAGCCCCAGCAGTACCGGGGATGGCTACACCTTC. Amino acids: CASSPSSTGDGYTF.

This clonotype was found a few times. The rearrangement links TRBV19 to TRBJ2-7, with D hard to call. The V and J ends lost 1 base and 6 bases respectively, with 10 bases between them. The CDR3 loop spans 13 amino acids. Germline CDR1 reads LNHDA; CDR2 reads SQIVND (reference sequence). CDR3 protein: CASSIVAGSEQYF. The CDR3 region has the DNA TGTGCCAGTAGTATAGTAGCAGGCTCCGAGCAGTACTTC. The full variable domain, completed using reference TRBV19 and TRBJ2-7, is DGGITQSPKYLFRKEGQNVTLSCEQNLNHDAMYWYRQDPGQGLRLIYYSQIVNDFQKGDIAEGYSVSREKKESFPLTVTSAQKNPTAFYLCASSIVAGSEQYFGPGTRLTVT.

This sequence joins TRBV2 and TRBJ2-5, with D hard to call. The CDR3 totals 14 residues. Germline V gene lookup returns CDR1 SNHLY and CDR2 FYNNEI. Trimming left V 2 bases short and J 5 bases short, with 12 bases between. The CDR3 DNA sequence: TGTGCCAGCAGTGAAAGGTTGCTAGGCGAGACCCAGTACTTC. Translation: CASSERLLGETQYF.

This clonotype was observed a few times. J is TRBJ2-1 and V is TRBV27; no reliable D call. The CDR3 covers 14 residues. The germline V and J ends were trimmed by 3 bases and 0 bases, with 6 bases remaining between them. CDR1 and CDR2 (germline): MNHEY, SMNVEV (reference sequence). The CDR3 nucleotides read TGTGCCAGCAGTTTTTCATTCTCCTACAATGAGCAGTTCTTC. Protein sequence: CASSFSFSYNEQFF.